This record covers a single T cell receptor (beta chain). Primed by a sample-barcoded 5' primer and a J-beta primer mix, a second PCR proceeded for 7 to 11 cycles. MiXCR, applied by TCRdb to the 5' RACE reads, yields one record per CDR3 protein. The repertoire holds more than 900,000 distinct CDR3 sequences, with roughly a quarter as singletons. This sample was taken from a study of blood T cells in healthy people across ages. The length of the CDR3 is 14 residues. V shed 4 bases and J shed 0 bases, with 9 bases lying between them. The same sample was also used in a study of T cells of mothers and their children.

Sequencing was done on a sample of blood. The clonotype originates from a girl between 2 and 10 years old in good health. V is TRBV12-3 or TRBV12-4 and J is TRBJ2-5; tentative D call: TRBD1 (5 bases). The CDR3 reads CASSYQGNQETQYF. DNA for the CDR3: TGTGCCAGCAGTTACCAGGGAAACCAAGAGACCCAGTACTTC.